This T cell receptor beta chain derives from a study of cytomegalovirus exposure and HLA in healthy donors (dated by TCRdb to about 2017). For context, the study as a whole: An earlier analysis of approximately 640 of the donors reported more than 250 Gb of sequence data and some 100 million unique TCR beta sequences from 150 million to 200 million T cells. An early release that covered several hundred HLA-typed donors contained about 300 gigabases of sequencing data and around 85 million unique TCR sequences. Among the roughly 390 genotyped donors, approximately 82% belonged to the genetic ancestry cluster associated with self-reported Caucasian donors. The study aimed to test whether signatures of past pathogen exposure could be identified by cataloging public T cell receptors. The study profiled the T cell repertoires of hundreds of subjects by immunosequencing and related them to cytomegalovirus serostatus. Besides the first cohort of approximately 710 subjects, a separate validation cohort made up of 120 different subjects was used. The study combined high-throughput TCR immunosequencing, statistical association of individual TCRs with disease status, and machine learning to predict cytomegalovirus infection status. In a later analysis, previously published TCR beta repertoires from several hundred donors were re-analyzed and high-resolution HLA genotyping was added so that TCR occurrence patterns could be studied. The later analysis used no new phenotypic data to find candidate immune exposures, relying instead on TCR beta sequences and their occurrence across donors. An earlier analysis of 587 of the donors used high-throughput TCR beta sequencing to judge whether each TCR beta V gene segment behaved as functional or pseudogenic. Donor age, sex, ethnicity and CMV serostatus were compiled alongside the repertoire data. In a later genetic analysis, genome-wide SNP genotypes for about 65% of the roughly 700 donors were used, and that subset was treated as a discovery cohort. All discovery cohort repertoires had been generated using a single sequencing platform. Class I and class II HLA loci were covered by the typing at four-digit resolution. Typing coverage differed by locus: A, B, C, DRB1 and DQB1 were typed in roughly 620-630 donors, DQA1 in 500 to 550, DPA1 in nearly 610, and DPB1 in around 490. Because of strong linkage in the cohort, 4 to 6 DR-DQ haplotypes were treated as single units for association and clustering. Across some 400 genotyped donors of the cohort, an average of about 200,000 unique TCR beta nucleotide sequences per donor were sequenced, and 15% to 20% of those sequences were non-productive.

Reading the germline V gene gives CDR1 LGHNT and CDR2 FRNRAP. Its CDR3 holds 16 amino acids, cysteine through phenylalanine. Here the CDR3 DNA is all that survives: 48 bases in frame from base 1. V gives up 0 bases and J gives up 1 base, and the segment between their germline ends measures 9 bases. Preparation of the library involved the immunoSEQ multiplex PCR assay. A mixture of 60 forward primers for TCR Vbeta segments and 13 reverse primers for TCR Jbeta segments was used in the multiplex PCR. A multiplex PCR assay on genomic DNA amplified the CDR3 region of rearranged TCR beta genes. The amplified TCR beta libraries were sequenced on the Illumina HiSeq System as 87-base-pair reads. The paper's processing steps were these. Across the 666 repertoires, a later analysis counted 60 million to 90 million unique TCR beta chains, around 11 million of which were shared by at least two donors. Raw reads were error-corrected and collapsed into unique sequences by a nearest-neighbor algorithm in which closely related sequences were merged to remove PCR and sequencing errors. V, D and J gene segments were assigned by aligning CDR3 sequences to IMGT reference sequences. For a sequence to be retained, at least a six-nucleotide match to both a V gene segment and a J gene segment was required. A rearrangement counted as productive if the CDR3 had no stop codons and remained in frame with V and J, and every other rearrangement counted as non-productive. CDR3 was defined according to IMGT convention as the region running from the second conserved V-encoded cysteine to the conserved J-encoded phenylalanine. The earlier analysis of approximately 590 of the donors excluded any sequence lacking an unambiguous match to a single V gene segment. In an earlier analysis of some 590 of the donors, V segments were called functional above 56.7% productive rearrangements and were called segregating when the between-donor standard deviation exceeded 5%. To diagnose cytomegalovirus status from the catalog of TCR beta chain sequences, a statistical classification framework was built. A later analysis assigned V and J genes by comparing TCR nucleotide sequences with IMGT/GENE-DB human TR gene sequences. A later analysis assigned CDR3 sequences and most-parsimonious VDJ recombination scenarios with the TCRdist pipeline. In a later analysis, each TCR beta chain was defined by its CDR3 amino acid sequence together with its V-gene family, and reads without a unique V-gene family were excluded. As a way to deal with suspected cross-contamination and a sequencing artifact, a later analysis dropped 500 to 700 nucleotide sequences that were highly shared and had low generation probability. A later analysis calculated a clonal expansion index for each public chain from normalized within-repertoire ranks of inferred template counts. In a later analysis, generation probabilities were computed using a VDJ recombination model fitted to out-of-frame rearrangements, and the results were checked against IGoR. In a later analysis, hypergeometric tests were used to score TCR-TCR, TCR-HLA and TCR-CMV co-occurrence, with a repertoire-size bias correction applied to TCR pairs. A later analysis estimated false discovery rates by permuting HLA or CMV assignments 20 times. In a later analysis, co-occurring TCRs were grouped using DBSCAN, with TCRdist sequence similarity added in when clustering inside HLA-allele-positive subsets. For co-occurrence clustering, repertoires with fewer than 30,000 or more than 120,000 public chains were excluded, along with a handful of repertoires with anomalous nucleotide sharing. TCRdb carries this immuneACCESS record with in-frame sequences only. Its versions omit some clonotypes, under half of them owing to an unresolved V gene in the studies checked, with the rest unexplained. From that table come the V and J calls and clone size; the DNA was used to work out D and trimming. In this sample's table one finds roughly 78,000 clones. The ten top clones hold around 5% of the sample.

The cohort was made up of 500 to 800 healthy bone marrow donors. Cohort members were all nominally healthy when sampled, although unrecorded immune exposures were likely present. The donor tested CMV seronegative, placing the donor among the 350 to 400 seronegative members of the cohort. A peripheral blood sample was provided by each donor, and peripheral blood mononuclear cells were used for TCR beta sequencing. The Qiagen DNeasy Blood Extraction Kit was used to extract genomic DNA from the blood cell samples. As regards this clone: It lacks a known antigen.

What the work shows at the level of the full study, not this receptor alone: Roughly uniform sequencing depth across donors was assumed in presence/absence analyses, although this assumption may not hold. The cohort was sequenced for TCR beta chains only, and without alpha or paired-chain data the features that could be detected were limited. Cytomegalovirus status was reported to be diagnosed by the classifier with high specificity and sensitivity in both the original and validation cohorts. Assigning TCR associations to individual alleles was difficult when HLA alleles, especially DR and DQ, strongly co-occurred. Specific HLA alleles were associated with 15,000 to 20,000 TCR beta sequences at a false discovery rate of 0.05 in a later analysis. For the cohort, immune exposure information was limited to CMV serostatus. In an earlier analysis of several hundred of the donors, most TCR beta V segments were observed in productive rearrangements about 87% or about 30% of the time, broadly matching IMGT annotations. According to a later analysis, TCR association rates differed among HLA loci, with DRB1 alleles showing the most associated TCRs and HLA-C alleles showing the fewest. The 87-base-pair reads could not distinguish some IMGT-functional V segments, including TRBV6-2 and TRBV6-3, so those segments were excluded. A few of the identified cytomegalovirus-associated TCR beta chains were confirmed in vitro to be specific for cytomegalovirus antigens. While some public TCRs were present in many individuals, most TCR sequences turned up only very rarely across donors. Linkage disequilibrium might explain the correlated functional status among segregating V segments, but an unknown experimental factor could not be excluded. In a later genetic analysis, a missense DCLRE1C variant was associated with V-gene and J-gene trimming of TCR beta chains, and the association was replicated in an independent cohort. In a later analysis, HLA-associated TCR beta chains showed more clonal expansion and lower generation probabilities than non-associated chains that were equally common. A further reported finding was that TCR beta sequences accurately predicted the HLA-A and HLA-B alleles for most subjects in the first cohort. Because counts were too low, about 15 rarely observed V segments, including chromosome 9 orphons, were left out of the earlier analysis of approximately 580 of the donors. A cluster of highly shared sequence variants was judged likely to be a technical artifact of the sequencing pipeline. The study gave a list of some 150 TCR beta chains associated with cytomegalovirus. Compared with the approximately 720-donor mean, donors in an Asian-associated ancestry cluster had fewer N-insertions in productive TCRs, according to a later genetic analysis. HLA typing was unavailable for some donors at each locus, so association tests used only the typed subset. The authors suggested that the approach could potentially be generalized to other disease states and immunological phenotypes. In a later analysis, most CMV-associated TCR beta chains were found to appear HLA-restricted, with HLA associations seemingly driven largely by CMV exposure. According to a later analysis, parvovirus B19, influenza, CMV and Epstein-Barr virus appeared linked to several top co-occurrence clusters.

The rearrangement combines TRBV12-5 with TRBJ2-2; the D gene is perhaps TRBD1, from 5 matching bases. The receptor comes from a man aged 35 to 55 in good health and CMV-seronegative. The sequencing input was PBMCs. DNA sequence: TGTGCTAGTGGTTTGGTATTACAGGTGAACACCGGGGAGCTGTTTTTT. Translated, this is CASGLVLQVNTGELFF.